One T cell receptor beta chain is described in this entry. Only a few counts were recorded for this clonotype. The target of this receptor is not known. Base qualities are not at hand, and no much larger clone is one base apart. This entry comes from a study of T cells in Graves' hyperthyroidism and ophthalmopathy (dated by TCRdb to the late 2010s). A note on the overall study: Peripheral blood was collected at initial diagnosis, before any treatment. TCR V-J signatures able to tell the groups apart were searched for in a discovery cohort of 100 or so patients, of whom about 40 had Graves' ophthalmopathy and some 60 had stable Graves' hyperthyroidism. Whether ophthalmopathy could be predicted prospectively was tested in an independent validation cohort made up of some 20 hyperthyroidism patients plus 17 patients who later progressed to ophthalmopathy. For training and testing, the 100 or so patients in the discovery cohort were randomly divided in a 7:3 ratio. The study also compared thyroid tissue and blood T-cell repertoires from five or six Graves' hyperthyroidism patients. After sampling, hyperthyroidism patients received methimazole starting at 30 mg daily, and ophthalmopathy patients received high-dose intravenous methylprednisolone. According to the paper, TCR Vbeta CDR3 sequencing was carried out on around 140 peripheral blood samples, which came from around 43 ophthalmopathy, about 75 hyperthyroidism and roughly 17 progressor patients. Summary of the overall study and its limitations: No statistical method was used to set the sample size in advance, and investigators knew the group allocation. In validation, progression to ophthalmopathy was predicted by the model with nearly 71% sensitivity and roughly 76% specificity, a median of approximately 7.1 months before onset. A model built on a 13 V-J signature distinguished ophthalmopathy from stable hyperthyroidism, reaching roughly 88% sensitivity and 81.08% specificity in cross-validation and 80%/75% in testing. Most expanded thyroid clonotypes (frequency above 0.001) were also detected in blood, suggesting blood repertoires may reflect thyroid immune responses.

Stable Graves' hyperthyroidism was defined as the absence of progression to ophthalmopathy over 18 months of follow-up. The hyperthyroidism patients were between 18 and 65 years old and newly diagnosed, with a disease duration of less than 2 months. Any patient with an uncontrolled infection, another autoimmune disease, pregnancy or lactation was excluded. Clinical symptoms, serum thyroxine and TRAb, thyroid ultrasound, and orbital computed tomography formed the basis for the diagnoses. PBMCs were isolated from 10 ml of fresh peripheral blood by Ficoll-Paque density gradient centrifugation. Trizol reagent was used to extract total RNA, and RNA quality was then checked on an Agilent 2100 Bioanalyzer. The TCR beta CDR3 regions were amplified from RNA transcripts. A first-round RT-PCR of the TCR CDR3 used the HTBI primer set with the Qiagen OneStep RT-PCR kit. Libraries were constructed in a second round of multiplex PCR, after which size selection and purification were carried out. The libraries were sequenced on an Illumina HiSeq2000 using paired-end 100 bp reads. In the authors' own workflow: SOAPnuke was used to process the raw data, throwing out any read that contained adapters or uncalled bases, had a mean Phred below 15, or lacked an exact constant-primer or identifier match. High-quality paired reads were merged using COPE v1.2.5, and each unique nucleotide sequence was defined as a clonotype. MiTCR v1.1 was used to align clonotypes to the IMGT TRBV, TRBD and TRBJ reference segments. Analysis was restricted to V-J combinations with a frequency above 0.0001, which covered about 99% of repertoires. A TCS score was defined as the ratio between F50 (clonal expansion) and ExV (chaos), using BLOSUM62-based TCRdist between CDR3 peptides within each V-J. Welch's t-statistics and random forest reduced 500 to 650 V-J features to about 12, which were used in a naive Bayes classifier (R e1071). In TCRdb, the public reads were trimmed at Q25 with fastp and aligned with MiXCR, with productive beta chains retained. Rows with one shared CDR3 protein collapse into an entry with the most common genes and DNA. Clone size and V and J calls follow TCRdb, not the original study. The sample table contains about 700,000 distinct CDR3 sequences; only one count was recorded for around 15% of them. The ten largest clones add up to roughly 10% of the sample.

CDR1 and CDR2 were assigned from the germline V gene (reference sequence) as LGHDT and YNNKEL. Here V drops 0 bases and J drops 2 bases, and the junction holds 10 bases not matched to any gene. Inclusive of the bounding cysteine and phenylalanine, the CDR3 is 18 residues long. Of all the DNA, just the CDR3 is kept, 54 bases in frame from base 1. The TCR sequence derives from a woman under 30 with Graves' hyperthyroidism. Sample: blood. The receptor chain draws on TRBV3-1 and TRBJ2-3, and 8 junctional nucleotides match TRBD1. The CDR3 amino acid sequence is: CASSQDRRTGGSTDTQYF. The sequence in DNA is TGTGCCAGCAGCCAAGATCGGAGAACAGGGGGGTCCACAGATACGCAGTATTTT.